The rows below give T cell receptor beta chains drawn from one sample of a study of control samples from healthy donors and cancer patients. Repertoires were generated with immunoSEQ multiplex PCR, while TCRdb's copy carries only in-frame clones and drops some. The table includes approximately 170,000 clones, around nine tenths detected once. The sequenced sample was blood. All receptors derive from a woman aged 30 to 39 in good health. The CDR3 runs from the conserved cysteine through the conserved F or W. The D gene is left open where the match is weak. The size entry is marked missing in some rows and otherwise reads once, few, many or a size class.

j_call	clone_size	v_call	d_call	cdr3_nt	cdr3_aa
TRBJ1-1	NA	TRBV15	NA	TGTGCCACCAGCAGAGGGGACACCGGCGAAGCTTTCTTT	CATSRGDTGEAFF
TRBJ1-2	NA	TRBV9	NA	TGTGCCAGCAGCGTCCCAGGGAATTATGGCTACACCTTC	CASSVPGNYGYTF
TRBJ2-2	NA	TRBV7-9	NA	TGTGCCAGCAGCTTAGGGCAGGGGAGTGGAACCGGGGAGCTGTTTTTT	CASSLGQGSGTGELFF
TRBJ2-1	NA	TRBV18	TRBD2	TGTGCCAGCTCACCCCTGGGAGGGCCAATGGAAAATGAGCAGTTCTTC	CASSPLGGPMENEQFF
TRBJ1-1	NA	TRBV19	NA	TGTGCCAGTAGTATGAGTGGGCGGGACACTGAAGCTTTCTTT	CASSMSGRDTEAFF
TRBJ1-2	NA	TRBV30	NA	TGTGCCCAGGAGTACTATGGCTACACCTTC	CAQEYYGYTF
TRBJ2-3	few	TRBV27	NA	TGTGCCAGCAGTCCGACCAGTACGCGGGATACGCAGTATTTT	CASSPTSTRDTQYF
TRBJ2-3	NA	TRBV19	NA	TGTGCCAGTAATTCCCGTCAGGGACGGCTCATAGCAGATACGCAGTATTTT	CASNSRQGRLIADTQYF
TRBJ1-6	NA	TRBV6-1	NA	TGTGCCAGCAGTGAAGTCCCGGGACATTCCTCTAATTCACCCCTCCACTTT	CASSEVPGHSSNSPLHF
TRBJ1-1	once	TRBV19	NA	TGTGCCAGTAGTCCAAACCGGGCCGGGGACACTGAAGCTTTCTTT	CASSPNRAGDTEAFF
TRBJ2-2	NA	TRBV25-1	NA	TGTGCCAGCAGTGAGGGGCGGACCGGGGAGCTGTTTTTT	CASSEGRTGELFF
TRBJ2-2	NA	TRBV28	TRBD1	TGTGCCAGCAGTTCACTCCGGGACAGCAACACCGGGGAGCTGTTTTTT	CASSSLRDSNTGELFF
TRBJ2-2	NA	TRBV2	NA	TGTGCCAGCAGATCGGGGACTCAGACCGGGGAGCTGGTTTTT	CASRSGTQTGELVF
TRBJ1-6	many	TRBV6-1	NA	TGTGCCAGCAGTGAGGGTTTTGGACCCCTCCACTTT	CASSEGFGPLHF
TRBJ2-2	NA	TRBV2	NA	TGTGCCAGCAGAACGACGGACAACACCGGGGAGCTGTTTTTT	CASRTTDNTGELFF
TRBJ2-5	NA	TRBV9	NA	TGTGCCAGCAGCGTAGACAACGGTAGGGAGACCCAGTACTTC	CASSVDNGRETQYF
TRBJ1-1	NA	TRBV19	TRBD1	TGTGCCAGCCGGGACAGGGTGACCCCTGAAGCTTTCTTT	CASRDRVTPEAFF
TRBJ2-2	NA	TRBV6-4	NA	TGTGCCAGCAGTCTGGGGGGACGGCCCGGGGAGCTGTTTTTT	CASSLGGRPGELFF
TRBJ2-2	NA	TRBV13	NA	TGTGCCAGCAGCTTAGGTTCGCTGAACACCGGGGAGCTGTTTTTT	CASSLGSLNTGELFF
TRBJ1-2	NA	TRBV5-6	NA	TGTGCCAGCAGCGGAACTACAGGGCCCGATCCCTATGGCTACACCTTC	CASSGTTGPDPYGYTF
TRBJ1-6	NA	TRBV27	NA	TGTGCCAGCAGTTTGATGGCCCTTTTTCAGAATTCACCCCTCCACTTT	CASSLMALFQNSPLHF
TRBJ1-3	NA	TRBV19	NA	TGTGCCAGTAGTGCCTCCGGGACAAGAAGCCTCTCTGGAAACACCATATATTTT	CASSASGTRSLSGNTIYF
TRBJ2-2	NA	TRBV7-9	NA	TGTGCCAGCAGCGGGGGCGTGACAGTTACCGGGGAGCTGTTTTTT	CASSGGVTVTGELFF
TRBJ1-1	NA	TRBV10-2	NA	TGCGCCAGCAGGAGCAAATTCGACACTGAAGCTTTCTTT	CASRSKFDTEAFF
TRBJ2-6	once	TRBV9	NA	TGTGCCAGTGGACTCTCTGGGGCCAACGTCCTGACTTTC	CASGLSGANVLTF
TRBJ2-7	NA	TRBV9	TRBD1	TGTGCCAGCAGCCCCGGGACAGTTTCCTACGAGCAGTACTTC	CASSPGTVSYEQYF
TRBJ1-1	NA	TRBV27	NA	TGTGCCAGCAGTTTAGTCCCCGGACGAACTGAAGCTTTCTTT	CASSLVPGRTEAFF
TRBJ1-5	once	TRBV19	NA	TGTGCCAGTAGTTTCGCGGCAGGCGGCAATCAGCCCCAGCATTTT	CASSFAAGGNQPQHF
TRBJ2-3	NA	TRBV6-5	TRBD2	TGTGCCAGCCGGGAGGACACAGATACGCAGTATTTT	CASREDTDTQYF
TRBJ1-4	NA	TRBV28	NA	TGTGCCAGCAGTTCCGCGGGCAGGGAAATTAATGAAAAACTGTTTTTT	CASSSAGREINEKLFF
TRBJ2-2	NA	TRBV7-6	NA	TGTGCCAGCAGCCCGCGGGGCAACGGGGAGCTGTTTTTT	CASSPRGNGELFF
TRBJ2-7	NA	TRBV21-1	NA	TGTGCCAGCACCCTCCTCCAGGGTTCCCACGAGCAGTACTTC	CASTLLQGSHEQYF
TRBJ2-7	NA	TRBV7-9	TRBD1	TGTGCCAGCAGCTTCCCGGGACAGGGTTCCGAGCAGTACTTC	CASSFPGQGSEQYF
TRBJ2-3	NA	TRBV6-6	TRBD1	TGTGCCAGCGTGACAGGGGTTCTCACAGATACGCAGTATTTT	CASVTGVLTDTQYF
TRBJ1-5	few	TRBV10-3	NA	TGTGCCATCACTGACACCAGCAGTCAGCCCCAGCATTTT	CAITDTSSQPQHF
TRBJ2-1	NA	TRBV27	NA	TGTGCCAGCAGTCCCAGAGGGGCCTACAATGAGCAGTTCTTC	CASSPRGAYNEQFF
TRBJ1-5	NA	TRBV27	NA	TGTGCCAGCAGTTTTAGGGGTTATAGCAATCAGCCCCAGCATTTT	CASSFRGYSNQPQHF
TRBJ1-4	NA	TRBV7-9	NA	TGTGCCAGCAGCTCACCCACACATGAAAAACTGTTTTTT	CASSSPTHEKLFF
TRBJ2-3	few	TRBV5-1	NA	TGCGCCAGCAGCTTGATATCAGATACGCAGTATTTT	CASSLISDTQYF
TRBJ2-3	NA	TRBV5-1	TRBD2	TGCGCCAGCAGCTTGGTGTCTAGCGGGAGCTCAGATACGCAGTATTTT	CASSLVSSGSSDTQYF
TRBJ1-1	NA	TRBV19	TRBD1	TGTGCCAGTAGTATGGGAGGACAGGCCCGGACTGAAGCTTTCTTT	CASSMGGQARTEAFF
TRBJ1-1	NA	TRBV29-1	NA	TGCAGCGTTGGAGGGGCTACCAGGAGCACTGAAGCTTTCTTT	CSVGGATRSTEAFF
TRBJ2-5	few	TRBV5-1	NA	TGCGCCAGCAGGTACCAAGAGACCCAGTACTTC	CASRYQETQYF
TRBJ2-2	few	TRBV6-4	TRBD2	TGTGCCAGCAGTGGGACTAGCACCGGGGAGCTGTTTTTT	CASSGTSTGELFF
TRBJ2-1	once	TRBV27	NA	TGTGCCAGCAGTTTCTCCCTGGTTGGGAATGAGCAGTTCTTC	CASSFSLVGNEQFF
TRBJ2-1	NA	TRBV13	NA	TGTGCCAGCAGCTTGTCATTTCAGCACAATGAGCAGTTCTTC	CASSLSFQHNEQFF
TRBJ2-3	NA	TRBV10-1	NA	TGCGCCAGTCCCCGGGGGAGGCGAGAGAGCGGCACAGATACGCAGTATTTT	CASPRGRRESGTDTQYF
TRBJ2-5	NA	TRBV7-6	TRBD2	TGTGCCAGCAGCCCACGACTAGCGGGAGGCGGAGAGACCCAGTACTTC	CASSPRLAGGGETQYF
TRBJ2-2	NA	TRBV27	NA	TGTGCCAGCAGTTCAGTAAGTCCCAAGTCCGGGGAGCTGTTTTTT	CASSSVSPKSGELFF
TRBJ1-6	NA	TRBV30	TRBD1	TGTGCCTGGAGTACAGGGGCCGGTGGGATGTCACCCCTCCACTTT	CAWSTGAGGMSPLHF